Each of the 30 T cell receptor beta chains below was sequenced from the same sample in a study of blood T cell repertoires in COVID-19 (dated by TCRdb to about 2020). Preparation of the library involved the immunoSEQ multiplex PCR assay. The clones in this table, taken by TCRdb from immuneACCESS, are in-frame only. Not every clone is retained; where verified, under half of the shortfall comes from an unresolved V gene, and the cause of the rest is unknown. A total of some 220,000 clones appear in this sample, 84% of them only once. The biggest ten clones account for about 4% of the sample. Sample: peripheral blood. These receptors were obtained from a man in his fifties with acute or convalescent COVID-19.

A word on this clone: Other DNA sequences of this sample code for an identical CDR3. The chain combines TRBV5-4 with TRBJ1-6; 8 nucleotides match TRBD1. Germline lookup yields CDR1 SGHNT and CDR2 YYREEE (reference sequence). CDR3 length equals 14 residues. Germline trimming cut 4 bases from V and 7 bases from J; bases unmatched to any gene: 4. The CDR3: CASSLDRENSPLHF. The CDR3 DNA is TGTGCCAGCAGCCTGGACAGGGAGAATTCACCCCTCCACTTT.

V usage is TRBV30 and J usage is TRBJ2-5, with 10 bases identical to TRBD2. Germline V gene data show CDR1 as GTSNPN and CDR2 as SVGIG (reference sequence). With 8 bases clipped from V and 5 bases from J, the junction kept 5 bases outside the gene matches. The CDR3 has 12 residues. The CDR3: CAGGAGGETQYF. The CDR3 bases are TGTGCCGGAGGAGCGGGGGGGGAGACCCAGTACTTC.

The chain employs TRBV5-4 and TRBJ2-7, with 7 bases identical to TRBD1. From germline, CDR1 is SGHNT and CDR2 YYREEE (reference sequence). The junction had 3 bases not matched to a gene; V was cut back by 2 bases and J by 1 base. The CDR3 runs to 14 residues. The CDR3 spells CASSFDRDSYEQYF. In DNA form, the CDR3 reads TGTGCCAGCAGCTTCGACAGGGATTCCTACGAGCAGTACTTC.

J is TRBJ2-3 and V is TRBV7-6; D is perhaps TRBD1 (8 bases). There are 17 residues in the CDR3. The V end was cut by 5 bases, the J end by 2 bases, with 20 bases between. CDR1 is SGHVS, CDR2 FNYEAQ, per germline. CDR3 loop: CASSINRGGLPTDTQYF. The CDR3 DNA sequence: TGTGCCAGCAGCATAAACAGGGGGGGACTGCCCACAGATACGCAGTATTTT.

This clone was found a few times. This chain joins TRBV6-5 and TRBJ1-1; D perhaps matches TRBD1 (6 bases). The CDR3 totals 15 residues. Germline V gene data show CDR1 as MNHEY and CDR2 as SVGAGI. With 2 bases removed from V and 5 bases from J, the gap between germline ends came to 15 bases. The DNA of the CDR3 is TGTGCCAGCAGTTACATTGGGGAGGGGGGTACTGAAGCTTTCTTT. This codes for CASSYIGEGGTEAFF.

In its sample, this clone was seen a few times. The rearrangement uses TRBV27 and TRBJ2-1, with 10 bases aligning to TRBD2. The CDR3 has 19 residues. Trimming removed 2 bases from V and 8 bases from J; junction bases left unmatched: 18. The V gene's germline CDR1 is MNHEY and CDR2 SMNVEV (reference sequence). CDR3 protein: CASSLRWSGRAVVGYEQFF. CDR3 bases: TGTGCCAGCAGTTTAAGATGGAGCGGGAGGGCGGTGGTGGGTTATGAGCAGTTCTTC.

Here the CDR3 reads CASSLSPGNSNQPQHF. For the CDR3, the DNA is TGTGCCAGCAGCCTATCGCCGGGGAATAGCAATCAGCCCCAGCATTTT. The chain links TRBV3-1 (or the pseudogene TRBV3-2) to TRBJ1-5; D is unresolved. The germline gives CDR1 LGHDT, CDR2 YNNKEL (reference sequence). The CDR3 is made up of 16 amino acids. V lost 4 bases and J lost 0, with 13 bases in between.

The chain employs TRBV7-3 and TRBJ1-1; D unresolved. V gave up 4 bases and J gave up 2 bases, with 11 bases separating them. The length of the CDR3 is 14 residues. Germline CDR1 is SGHTA and CDR2 is FQGTGA. DNA for the CDR3: TGTGCCAGCAGCTCTTCAGGAGGAAACACTGAAGCTTTCTTT. Protein sequence: CASSSSGGNTEAFF.

This rearrangement joins TRBV24-1 to TRBJ1-5; no reliable D call. Trimming took 5 bases from V and 1 from J, leaving 14 bases between them. The germline V gene has CDR1 KGHDR and CDR2 SFDVKD. The CDR3 contains 16 residues. CDR3 bases: TGTGCCACCAGTGCCTCGGAAGCAGGAAGCAATCAGCCCCAGCATTTT. Translating it yields CATSASEAGSNQPQHF.

The rearrangement joins TRBV5-4 to TRBJ2-6; D is perhaps TRBD2 (5 bases). CDR3 length: 16 residues. V lost 1 base and J 0 bases, leaving 8 bases between the germline ends. Per germline, CDR1 SGHNT and CDR2 YYREEE (reference sequence). The CDR3 coding sequence is TGTGCCAGCAGCTTGCCCACTAGCTCTGGGGCCAACGTCCTGACTTTC. Protein product: CASSLPTSSGANVLTF.

This CDR3 is CASGDTFSYNSPLHF. Written as DNA, the CDR3 is TGTGCCAGCGGGGACACTTTCTCCTATAATTCACCCCTCCACTTT. The chain is built from TRBV25-1 and TRBJ1-6; maybe TRBD1 (6 bases). Between the trimmed V and J ends, which lost 8 bases and 0 bases, there was a span of 11 bases. The CDR3 runs 15 residues. The V gene's germline CDR1 is MGHDK and CDR2 SYGVNS.

This clone was observed a single time. This rearrangement joins TRBV6-5 to TRBJ1-3; TRBD1 might be the D (5 bases). The V gene's germline CDR1 is MNHEY and CDR2 SVGAGI. The CDR3 is 14 amino acids. Trimming removed 8 bases at V and 5 bases at J, with 16 bases between. CDR3: CASYTRGGRNTIYF. CDR3 nucleotide sequence: TGTGCCAGCTATACGAGGGGAGGTCGAAACACCATATATTTT.

This clone appeared a few times. This chain connects TRBV5-1 to TRBJ1-2; D possibly corresponds to TRBD1 (6 bases). The CDR3 has 16 residues. V lost 4 bases to trimming and J lost 8 bases, with 24 bases between them. The germline CDR1 and CDR2 sequences are SGHRS and YFSETQ. CDR3 region: CASSPGQSTPWEGYTF. The CDR3 bases are TGCGCCAGCAGCCCAGGACAGTCTACTCCATGGGAGGGCTACACCTTC.

The chain couples TRBV25-1 to TRBJ1-2; 7 nucleotides match TRBD1. In germline, CDR1 is MGHDK, CDR2 SYGVNS. The length of the CDR3 is 14 residues. V gave up 4 bases and J gave up 1 base; unmatched junction bases: 3. CDR3 amino acids: CASSVTGYNYGYTF. The DNA of the CDR3 is TGTGCCAGCAGTGTGACAGGGTATAACTATGGCTACACCTTC.

The V gene is TRBV10-3, the J gene TRBJ2-3, with TRBD2 matching over 9 bases. The V gene's germline CDR1 is ENHRY and CDR2 SYGVKD. V trimming: 6 bases; J trimming: 9 bases; junction bases outside the gene matches: 13. This CDR3 has 15 residues. The chain's CDR3 is CAISPRGREGGTQYF. CDR3 coding DNA: TGTGCCATCAGCCCTCGCGGGAGGGAGGGGGGAACGCAGTATTTT.

The chain couples TRBV6-5 to TRBJ1-5; D not certain. Germline V gene data show CDR1 as MNHEY and CDR2 as SVGAGI. The CDR3 covers 14 residues. Trimming removed 0 bases at V and 9 bases at J, with 12 bases between. This CDR3 is CASSYSGEDPPQHF. CDR3 sequence (DNA): TGTGCCAGCAGTTACTCGGGAGAGGATCCGCCCCAGCATTTT.

This chain joins TRBV6-5 and TRBJ1-5; the D gene is possibly TRBD1 (5 bases). V lost 6 bases to trimming and J lost 3 bases, with 9 bases between them. The germline V gene encodes CDR1 MNHEY and CDR2 SVGAGI. The CDR3 length is 13 residues. CDR3 loop: CASRLQVNQPQHF. The CDR3 DNA sequence: TGTGCCAGCAGATTACAGGTCAATCAGCCCCAGCATTTT.

The rearrangement joins TRBV4-1 to TRBJ1-1; D not resolved. Germline V CDR1 and CDR2: MGHRA, YSYEKL. The length of the CDR3 is 15 residues. V was pared by 0 bases and J by 4 bases, with 12 bases between. The CDR3 loop reads CASSQDRLIFTEAFF. The CDR3 DNA reads TGCGCCAGCAGCCAAGATCGGTTGATATTCACTGAAGCTTTCTTT.

V and J are TRBV5-1 and TRBJ1-1; a weak D match, TRBD1 (6 bases). In germline, CDR1 is SGHRS, CDR2 YFSETQ. V lost 3 bases, J lost 5 bases, and 20 bases lay in between. CDR3 length equals 16 residues. This CDR3 reads CASSSGTGLDRTEAFF. The CDR3 nucleotides read TGCGCCAGCAGCTCCGGTACAGGGTTGGATCGTACTGAAGCTTTCTTT.

V gene TRBV7-9 combines with J gene TRBJ1-2; perhaps TRBD1 as D (6 bases). Germline CDR1 SEHNR, CDR2 FQNEAQ (reference sequence). V was cut by 1 base and J by 7 bases, with 19 bases left in between. The CDR3 length is 16 residues. The CDR3 bases are TGTGCCAGCAGCTTAGTGGGTGACAGGAACGGAAGTGGCTACACCTTC. Encoded protein: CASSLVGDRNGSGYTF.

This chain's CDR3 is CASSARTGAAGEQYF. For the CDR3, the DNA is TGTGCCAGCAGCGCGCGGACAGGGGCAGCAGGCGAGCAGTACTTC. This sequence joins TRBV7-9 and TRBJ2-7; 9 bases align to TRBD1. This CDR3 has 15 residues. V shed 5 bases, J shed 6 bases, and the junction held 11 bases outside the gene matches. The germline V gene encodes CDR1 SEHNR and CDR2 FQNEAQ (reference sequence).

This chain uses TRBV28 with TRBJ1-5; TRBD1 matches at 7 bases. Germline CDR1 and CDR2: MDHEN and SYDVKM. The CDR3 spans 14 residues. V lost 5 bases, J lost 5 bases, and 6 bases stayed unmatched. The CDR3 DNA reads as TGTGCCAGCAGTCATCAGGGGGGCTATCAGCCCCAGCATTTT. Encoded protein: CASSHQGGYQPQHF.

The chain carries TRBV5-1 and TRBJ2-7; 8 nucleotides match TRBD1. CDR3 size: 14 residues. The trim removed 5 bases at V and 3 bases at J, leaving 7 bases unmatched. CDR1 is SGHRS and CDR2 is YFSETQ in the germline V gene. As DNA, the CDR3 is TGCGCCAGCAGGATAGGGACAGGCAACTACGAGCAGTACTTC. Its translation is CASRIGTGNYEQYF.

CDR3 sequence (DNA): TGTGCCAGCAGCCTCGGACAGAGTGAAGCTTTCTTT. Translation gives CASSLGQSEAFF. V is TRBV3-1 (or the pseudogene TRBV3-2) and J is TRBJ1-1, with D perhaps TRBD1 (6 bases). The V end lost 4 bases, the J end lost 7 bases, and 10 bases lay between the germline ends. Looked up from germline, CDR1 is LGHDT and CDR2 is YNNKEL (reference sequence). The CDR3 runs 12 residues.

The rearrangement links TRBV11-2 to TRBJ2-7; maybe TRBD1 (5 bases). Trimming took 0 bases from V and 3 from J, leaving 9 bases between them. CDR1 and CDR2 from the germline V gene are SGHAT and FQNNGV. The CDR3 covers 14 residues. CDR3 amino acids: CASSLEPDSYEQYF. The CDR3 nucleotides read TGTGCCAGCAGCTTAGAACCCGACAGCTACGAGCAGTACTTC.

The chain links TRBV30 to TRBJ1-2; 8 bases are shared with TRBD1. V lost 2 bases and J lost 4; bases outside the gene matches: 9. Germline assignment: CDR1 GTSNPN and CDR2 SVGIG (reference sequence). The CDR3 spans 15 residues. CDR3 region: CAWSRGRGPIYGYTF. The CDR3 DNA is TGTGCCTGGAGTAGGGGCAGGGGGCCCATCTATGGCTACACCTTC.

The chain recombines TRBV28 with TRBJ1-5; D is ambiguous. The CDR3 spans 16 residues. The germline CDR1 and CDR2 sequences are MDHEN and SYDVKM. Trimming pared 1 base from V and 4 bases from J, leaving 14 bases between. The CDR3 sequence: CASSLSFGSLNQPQHF. For the CDR3, the DNA is TGTGCCAGCAGTTTATCGTTTGGGAGTCTAAATCAGCCCCAGCATTTT.

The chain combines TRBV28 with TRBJ2-7, with D possibly TRBD2 on 6 matching bases. Per the germline V gene, CDR1 is MDHEN and CDR2 is SYDVKM. The CDR3 length is 16 residues. Trimming removed 5 bases at V and 0 bases at J, with 17 bases between. CDR3 loop: CASSESSAASSYEQYF. DNA of the CDR3: TGTGCCAGCAGTGAGTCTAGCGCTGCGAGCTCCTACGAGCAGTACTTC.

The chain joins TRBV28 to TRBJ2-3, with TRBD1 matching over 7 bases. Germline V gene sequence: CDR1 MDHEN, CDR2 SYDVKM. Trimming cost V 4 bases and J 0 bases; bases outside gene matches: 4. This CDR3 is 15 amino acids long. CDR3 residues: CASSSGTASTDTQYF. For the CDR3, the DNA is TGTGCCAGCAGTTCCGGGACAGCCAGCACAGATACGCAGTATTTT.

The chain couples TRBV6-5 to TRBJ2-2; 7 nucleotides align to TRBD1. This CDR3 has 14 amino acids. Germline lookup yields CDR1 MNHEY and CDR2 SVGAGI. The J segment lost 4 bases and the V segment lost 8 bases, leaving 7 bases of the junction unmatched. The CDR3 nucleotides read TGTGCCAGCCATAGGGGGCGCAGCACCGGGGAGCTGTTTTTT. Protein sequence: CASHRGRSTGELFF.